These 14 T cell receptor beta chains were sequenced from one sample in a study of response to subunit inactivated influenza vaccine. TCRdb independently ran MiXCR on the RT-PCR reads; one entry per CDR3 protein. The sample lists around 160,000 distinct CDR3 sequences, 11% occurring once. Sample: non-naive T cells sorted from PBMCs, taken about 6 weeks after vaccination. These TCRs come from a man aged 45 to 65 who received an inactivated influenza vaccine.

This chain connects TRBV6-5 to TRBJ2-5; the D gene is possibly TRBD1 (6 bases). With 0 bases removed from V and 2 bases from J, the gap between germline ends came to 10 bases. The germline gives CDR1 MNHEY, CDR2 SVGAGI. The CDR3 runs 15 residues. The CDR3 nucleotides are TGTGCCAGCAGTTACTCGTATGACAGGCAAGAGACCCAGTACTTC. Translating gives CASSYSYDRQETQYF.

This clonotype was observed a handful of times. The rearrangement uses TRBV24-1 and TRBJ2-5; TRBD1 might be the D (6 bases). The germline CDR1 and CDR2 sequences are KGHDR and SFDVKD. V shed 3 bases and J shed 6 bases, with 10 bases lying between them. The CDR3 loop spans 13 amino acids. DNA of the CDR3: TGTGCCACCAGTGATGGTGGGACACAGACCCAGTACTTC. Translation: CATSDGGTQTQYF.

This clonotype was seen a few times. Since a much larger clone is just one base distant, this may be a read error. This rearrangement joins TRBV20-1 to TRBJ2-7; TRBD2 matches at 8 bases. This CDR3 spans 17 amino acids. Germline CDR1 reads DFQATT; CDR2 reads SNEGSKA (reference sequence). This chain's CDR3 is CCARDPGLAYSLYEQYF. The CDR3 DNA reads as TGCTGTGCTAGAGATCCAGGACTAGCTTATTCTCTTTACGAGCAGTACTTC.

This clonotype was seen many times. J is TRBJ2-1 and V is TRBV10-3; 8 bases are a match to TRBD2. Per the germline V gene, CDR1 is ENHRY and CDR2 is SYGVKD. The V and J ends lost 6 bases and 6 bases, in that order; junction bases with no gene match: 10. This CDR3 has 15 amino acids. This chain's CDR3 is CAISGGPTSGNEQFF. The CDR3 DNA reads as TGTGCCATCAGCGGAGGGCCAACTAGCGGCAATGAGCAGTTCTTC.

This clonotype has a handful of counts. The J gene is TRBJ2-3, the V gene TRBV6-2 or TRBV6-3; TRBD2 agrees at 10 bases. CDR3 length: 16 residues. CDR1 and CDR2 from the germline V gene are MNHEY and SVGEGT. V gave up 1 base and J gave up 2 bases; unmatched junction bases: 3. The CDR3 DNA follows: TGTGCCAGCAGTTACTTAGCGGGGGGACCCACAGATACGCAGTATTTT. Its protein is CASSYLAGGPTDTQYF.

This clonotype was observed a handful of times. The CDR3 DNA reads as TGCAGTGCTCGAGGGACGGCCCAAGAGACCCAGTACTTC. This codes for CSARGTAQETQYF. The chain uses TRBV20-1 and TRBJ2-5, with D tentatively TRBD1 or TRBD2 (5 bases each). The CDR3 consists of 13 residues. Germline-derived CDR1 and CDR2 are DFQATT and SNEGSKA (reference sequence). Trimming stripped 5 bases from V and 1 base from J, with 11 bases between.

Only a few counts were recorded for this clonotype. The chain recombines TRBV3-1 with TRBJ2-1, with 14 bases lining up with TRBD2. Germline lookup yields CDR1 LGHDT and CDR2 YNNKEL (reference sequence). The CDR3 loop spans 17 amino acids. V gave up 4 bases and J gave up 2 bases; unmatched junction bases: 4. CDR3 residues: CASSLGLAGGPYNEQFF. The CDR3 DNA is TGTGCCAGCAGCCTCGGACTAGCGGGAGGCCCCTACAATGAGCAGTTCTTC.

This clonotype was recorded at least ten times. The chain recombines TRBV20-1 with TRBJ1-4; D unresolved. V dropped 1 base and J dropped 4 bases, with 10 bases sitting between them. Germline values: CDR1 DFQATT, CDR2 SNEGSKA (reference sequence). The CDR3 extends over 14 amino acids. CDR3 sequence (DNA): TGCAGTGCTAGAGCTTCGGTCCTTAATGAAAAACTGTTTTTT. Protein: CSARASVLNEKLFF.

This clonotype came up a few times. The rearrangement joins TRBV20-1 to TRBJ2-7, with no clear D. From germline, CDR1 is DFQATT and CDR2 SNEGSKA (reference sequence). There are 13 residues in the CDR3. V was clipped by 3 bases and J by 6 bases, with 15 bases between them. The DNA for the CDR3 is TGCAGTGCTAGGTTATCGGGTTCTCGCGAGCAGTACTTC. It yields the protein CSARLSGSREQYF.

This clonotype has just a few counts. V gene TRBV7-6 combines with J gene TRBJ1-5; 7 positions agree with TRBD1. The CDR3 spans 15 residues. The junction had 6 bases not matched to a gene; V was cut back by 5 bases and J by 2 bases. Germline V lookup: CDR1 SGHVS, CDR2 FNYEAQ. CDR3 sequence (DNA): TGTGCCAGCAGCGAGACAGGGTTAGGCAATCAGCCCCAGCATTTT. Amino acids: CASSETGLGNQPQHF.

This clonotype has at least ten counts. The chain has TRBV18 and TRBJ2-5, with D perhaps TRBD2 (6 bases). In germline, CDR1 is KGHSH, CDR2 LQKENI. The CDR3 is 17 amino acids. V lost 5 bases and J lost 2, with 21 bases in between. The CDR3 sequence is CASSSNLLTAGQETQYF. The CDR3 DNA sequence: TGTGCCAGCTCATCCAACCTATTGACGGCGGGGCAAGAGACCCAGTACTTC.

As to this clonotype: This may come from a read error, since a much larger clone is one base off. V and J are TRBV3-1 and TRBJ2-4; TRBD2 matches 7 bases. Germline lookup yields CDR1 LGHDT and CDR2 YNNKEL (reference sequence). Trimming removed 1 base from V and 9 bases from J; junction bases left unmatched: 12. The CDR3 extends over 16 amino acids. CDR3 bases: TGTGCCAGCAGCCAAGGGGGGAGGGAATTAGGAGGCATTCAGTACTTC. Encoded protein: CASSQGGRELGGIQYF.

This clonotype was found many times. V gene TRBV7-8 combines with J gene TRBJ1-1, with no clear D. CDR1 and CDR2 from the germline V gene are SGHVS and FQNEAQ. The V and J ends lost 0 bases and 11 bases respectively, with 10 bases between them. The CDR3 runs 12 residues. The CDR3 reads CASSLARRTAFF. DNA of the CDR3: TGTGCCAGCAGCTTAGCCAGACGGACCGCTTTCTTT. Looking up the rest from reference TRBV7-8 and TRBJ1-1 gives the full variable domain: GAGVSQSPRYKVAKRGQDVALRCDPISGHVSLFWYQQALGQGPEFLTYFQNEAQLDKSGLPSDRFFAERPEGSVSTLKIQRTQQEDSAVYLCASSLARRTAFFGQGTRLTVV.

This clonotype was recorded at least ten times. V is TRBV12-3 or TRBV12-4 and J is TRBJ2-1; either TRBD1 or TRBD2 may fit D (5 bases each). Trimming left V 6 bases short and J 12 bases short, with 12 bases between. The CDR3 covers 11 residues. The CDR3 region is CASRSDGTQFF. Here the CDR3 DNA reads TGTGCCAGCAGGTCCGATGGGACGCAGTTCTTC.